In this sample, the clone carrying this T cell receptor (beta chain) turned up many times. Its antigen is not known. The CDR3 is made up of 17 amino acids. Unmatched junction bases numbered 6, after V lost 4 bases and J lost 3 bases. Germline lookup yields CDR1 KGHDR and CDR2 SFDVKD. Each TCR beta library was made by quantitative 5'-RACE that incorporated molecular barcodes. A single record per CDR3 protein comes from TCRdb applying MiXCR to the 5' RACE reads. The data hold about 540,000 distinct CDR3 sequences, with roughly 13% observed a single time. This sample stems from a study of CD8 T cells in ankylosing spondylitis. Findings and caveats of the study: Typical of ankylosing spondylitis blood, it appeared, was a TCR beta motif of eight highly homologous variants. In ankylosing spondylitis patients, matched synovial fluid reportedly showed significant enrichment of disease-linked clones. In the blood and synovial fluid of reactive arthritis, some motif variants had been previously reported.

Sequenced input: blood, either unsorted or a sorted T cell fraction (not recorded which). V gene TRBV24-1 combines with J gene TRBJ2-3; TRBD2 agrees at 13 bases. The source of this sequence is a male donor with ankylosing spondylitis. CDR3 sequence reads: CATSDSGLAGMTDTQYF. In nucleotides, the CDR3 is TGTGCCACCAGTGACTCGGGACTAGCGGGAATGACAGATACGCAGTATTTT.